These 17 T cell receptor beta chains share one sample of origin, sequenced in a study of T cells in Graves' hyperthyroidism and ophthalmopathy. Authors of the study amplified TCR beta CDR3 regions from RNA transcripts. HTBI primers drove first-round RT-PCR of the TCR CDR3. TCRdb itself ran the multiplex PCR reads through MiXCR, one entry per CDR3 protein. The table has about 360,000 distinct CDR3 sequences, 20% to 25% seen once. The sequencing sample was made of blood. The receptors derive from a man between 50 and 59 years old with Graves' hyperthyroidism.

The chain combines TRBV12-3 or TRBV12-4 with TRBJ1-1; D unresolved. V gave up 2 bases and J gave up 7 bases, with 5 bases separating them. The CDR3 is made up of 11 amino acids. The CDR3 bases are TGTGCCAGCAGTTTATCTATTGAAGCTTTCTTT. This sequence encodes CASSLSIEAFF.

The V call is TRBV24-1, the J call TRBJ2-2; TRBD1 agrees at 7 bases. With 2 bases clipped from V and 6 bases from J, the junction kept 11 bases outside the gene matches. This CDR3 contains 17 residues. Germline CDR1 is KGHDR and CDR2 is SFDVKD. In DNA, the CDR3 is TGTGCCACCAGTGATTCGCTTCCACAGGGGCTGGCCGGGGAGCTGTTTTTT. It specifies CATSDSLPQGLAGELFF.

This sequence joins TRBV30 and TRBJ2-7, with 7 bases identical to TRBD2. The CDR3 sequence is 13 residues long. Germline values: CDR1 GTSNPN, CDR2 SVGIG (reference sequence). V trimming: 4 bases; J trimming: 1 base; junction bases outside the gene matches: 4. The DNA for the CDR3 is TGTGCCTGGACCGTAGCGGGTTCCTACGAGCAGTACTTC. Translation: CAWTVAGSYEQYF.

This clonotype showed up many times. The CDR3 nucleotides read TGTGCCAGCAGAGAGACAGGGGGCGAAGAGACCCAGTACTTC. It yields the protein CASRETGGEETQYF. This chain links TRBV28 with TRBJ2-5, with 10 bases that match TRBD1. CDR1 is MDHEN, CDR2 SYDVKM, per germline. The CDR3 extends over 14 amino acids. V dropped 6 bases and J dropped 3; count of bases not matched to a gene: 4.

The chain carries TRBV6-2 or TRBV6-3 and TRBJ2-7; tentatively, D is TRBD2 (5 bases). The CDR3 has 17 amino acids. Germline CDR1 reads MNHEY; CDR2 reads SVGEGT. The V gene lost 5 bases and the J gene lost 0 bases, with 20 bases spanning the gap. Here the CDR3 DNA reads TGTGCCAGCAGTCGCAGAACCTTAACTAGGAGCTCCTACGAGCAGTACTTC. This gives the protein CASSRRTLTRSSYEQYF.

The chain uses TRBV10-1 and TRBJ2-3; D not resolved. V lost 3 bases, J lost 1 base, and 8 bases lay in between. This CDR3 has 14 amino acids. From germline, CDR1 is WNHNN and CDR2 SYGVQD (reference sequence). CDR3 in DNA: TGCGCCAGCAGTGATAGTGGGGGCACAGATACGCAGTATTTT. Translation gives CASSDSGGTDTQYF.

V usage is TRBV24-1 and J usage is TRBJ2-3, with D perhaps matching TRBD2 (6 bases). CDR3 length: 14 amino acids. The V end was cut by 5 bases, the J end by 0 bases, with 8 bases between. Germline V gene lookup returns CDR1 KGHDR and CDR2 SFDVKD. The CDR3 DNA reads as TGTGCCACCAGTGCGGCGGGAAGCACAGATACGCAGTATTTT. Protein product: CATSAAGSTDTQYF.

This clonotype was seen ten or more times. This sequence joins TRBV11-2 and TRBJ2-7; 8 bases match TRBD2. CDR3 length equals 14 residues. The germline V gene has CDR1 SGHAT and CDR2 FQNNGV. Trimming cost V 5 bases and J 0 bases; bases outside gene matches: 3. DNA for the CDR3: TGTGCCAGCAGCACCAGCGGGAGCTCCTACGAGCAGTACTTC. As protein: CASSTSGSSYEQYF.

The chain recombines TRBV5-1 with TRBJ2-7; D ambiguous. CDR1 is SGHRS and CDR2 is YFSETQ in the germline V gene. The V gene lost 2 bases and the J gene lost 5 bases, with 14 bases spanning the gap. This CDR3 region has 14 residues. The DNA for the CDR3 is TGCGCCAGCAGCTTAGCTTCCGACGGCCACGAGCAGTACTTC. Amino acids: CASSLASDGHEQYF.

A note on this clonotype: No DNA is shown, since the ends of the CDR3 on it are uncertain; the CDR3 is the one TCRdb lists. The CDR3 is CASSWGQGAPITGELSF. The V call is TRBV12-3 or TRBV12-4, the J call TRBJ2-2; the D segment call TRBD1 is taken from the table without a DNA check. The CDR3 length equals 17 residues, ends included.

The chain uses TRBV27 and TRBJ1-2; D is perhaps TRBD1 (5 bases). This CDR3 contains 13 residues. Trimming cost V 3 bases and J 8 bases, with 13 bases left between them. CDR1 and CDR2 from the germline V gene are MNHEY and SMNVEV (reference sequence). The CDR3, as DNA: TGTGCCAGCAGTTTTGCAGGGTGGGACGGCTACACCTTC. It encodes CASSFAGWDGYTF.

The chain employs TRBV7-9 and TRBJ2-4, with no clear D. This CDR3 is 15 amino acids long. The germline V and J ends were trimmed by 5 bases and 1 base, with 12 bases remaining between them. Germline assignment: CDR1 SEHNR and CDR2 FQNEAQ (reference sequence). The CDR3: CASSDTSGAKNIQYF. In DNA, the CDR3 is TGTGCCAGCAGCGACACCAGTGGGGCCAAAAACATTCAGTACTTC.

This clonotype was detected ten times or more. CDR3 bases: TGCAGTGCTAGAGGCGCCGGGACTAGCGGATCCACAGATACGCAGTATTTT. Protein: CSARGAGTSGSTDTQYF. The chain couples TRBV20-1 to TRBJ2-3; 11 bases line up with TRBD2. The CDR3 length is 17 residues. V trimming: 1 base; J trimming: 2 bases; junction bases outside the gene matches: 8. Looked up from germline, CDR1 is DFQATT and CDR2 is SNEGSKA (reference sequence).

This chain links TRBV29-1 with TRBJ2-2; a weak D match, TRBD1 (6 bases). This CDR3 comprises 15 residues. Germline V gene sequence: CDR1 SQVTM, CDR2 ANQGSEA. The V and J ends lost 7 bases and 1 base respectively, with 16 bases between them. The CDR3 sequence is CSARRGSKNTGELFF. For the CDR3, the DNA is TGCAGCGCCCGAAGGGGGTCAAAGAACACCGGGGAGCTGTTTTTT.

The chain is built from TRBV20-1 and TRBJ2-7, with 13 bases identical to TRBD2. V dropped 4 bases and J dropped 9; count of bases not matched to a gene: 6. CDR1 is DFQATT and CDR2 is SNEGSKA in the germline V gene (reference sequence). The CDR3 contains 13 residues. The CDR3 reads CSAKGLAGDLQYF. In DNA form, the CDR3 reads TGCAGTGCTAAAGGACTAGCGGGAGATTTGCAGTACTTC.

This clonotype was found a few times. The chain couples TRBV5-4 to TRBJ2-5, with D perhaps matching TRBD1 or TRBD2 (5 bases each). V lost 2 bases and J lost 2, with 16 bases in between. Germline lookup yields CDR1 SGHNT and CDR2 YYREEE (reference sequence). The CDR3 contains 16 residues. The CDR3 spells CASSFGGYRDQETQYF. The CDR3 DNA reads as TGTGCCAGCAGCTTTGGGGGTTACCGAGATCAAGAGACCCAGTACTTC.

Concerning this clonotype itself: A much larger clone sits a single nucleotide away, making a read error possible. The rearrangement links TRBV6-1 to TRBJ2-3, with D possibly TRBD2 on 6 matching bases. The CDR3 sequence is 15 residues long. Germline V gene data show CDR1 as MNHNS and CDR2 as SASEGT. CDR3 sequence (DNA): TGTGCCAGCACCTGGAGCGGGTCTAGCACAGATACGCGGTATTTT. Translating gives CASTWSGSSTDTRYF.